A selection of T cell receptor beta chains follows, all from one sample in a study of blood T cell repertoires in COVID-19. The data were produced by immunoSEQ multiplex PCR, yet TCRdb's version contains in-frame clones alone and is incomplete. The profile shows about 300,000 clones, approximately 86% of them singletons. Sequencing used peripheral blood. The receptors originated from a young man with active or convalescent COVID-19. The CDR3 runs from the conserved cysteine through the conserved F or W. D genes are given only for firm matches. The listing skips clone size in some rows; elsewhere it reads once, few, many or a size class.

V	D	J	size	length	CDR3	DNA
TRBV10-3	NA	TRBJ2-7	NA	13	CAIRDDSHYEQYF	TGTGCCATCAGGGACGACAGCCACTACGAGCAGTACTTC
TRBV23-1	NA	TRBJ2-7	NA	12	CASSSGAYEQYF	TGCGCCAGCAGTTCGGGAGCCTACGAGCAGTACTTC
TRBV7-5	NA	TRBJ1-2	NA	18	CARSLVGAINPHRCGYTF	TGTGCCAGAAGCTTAGTCGGTGCGATTAATCCCCACCGTTGTGGCTACACCTTC
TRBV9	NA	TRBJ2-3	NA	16	CASSVPPSGRLNTQYF	TGTGCCAGCAGCGTACCCCCCAGCGGGCGCCTGAATACGCAGTATTTT
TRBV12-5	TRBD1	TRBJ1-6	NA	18	CASGLAPTGDSYNSPLHF	TGTGCTAGTGGTTTGGCACCGACAGGGGACTCCTATAATTCACCCCTCCACTTT
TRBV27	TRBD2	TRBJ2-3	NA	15	CASRLASGRLDTQYF	TGTGCCAGCAGGTTGGCTAGCGGGCGGCTAGATACGCAGTATTTT
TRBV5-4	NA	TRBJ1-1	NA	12	CASSLDSTEAFF	TGTGCCAGCAGCTTGGACAGCACTGAAGCTTTCTTT
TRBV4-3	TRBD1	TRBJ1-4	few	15	CASSQGTGTNEKLFF	TGCGCCAGCAGCCAAGGGACAGGGACTAATGAAAAACTGTTTTTT
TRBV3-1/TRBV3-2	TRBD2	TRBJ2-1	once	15	CASSQLAGGHNEQFF	TGTGCCAGCAGCCAACTAGCGGGGGGTCACAATGAGCAGTTCTTC
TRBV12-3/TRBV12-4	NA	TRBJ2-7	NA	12	CASSLAAYEQYF	TGTGCCAGCAGTTTAGCGGCTTACGAGCAGTACTTC
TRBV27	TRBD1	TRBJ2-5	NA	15	CASSPGTGARETQYF	TGTGCCAGCAGTCCCGGGACAGGGGCCCGCGAGACCCAGTACTTC
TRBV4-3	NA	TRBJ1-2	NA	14	CASSPSGRRRGYTF	TGCGCCAGCAGCCCCTCAGGGAGGCGCCGTGGCTACACCTTC
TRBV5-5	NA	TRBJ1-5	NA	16	CASSLSGAHSNQPQHF	TGTGCCAGCAGCTTGTCAGGGGCACATAGCAATCAGCCCCAGCATTTT
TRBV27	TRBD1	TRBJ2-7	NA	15	CASKITDRAPYEQYF	TGTGCCAGCAAGATAACGGACAGGGCTCCCTACGAGCAGTACTTC
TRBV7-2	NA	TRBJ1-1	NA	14	CASSLNMRGDEAFF	TGTGCCAGCAGCTTAAATATGCGGGGAGATGAAGCTTTCTTT
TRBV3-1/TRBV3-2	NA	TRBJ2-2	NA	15	CASSQGSAVAGELFF	TGTGCCAGCAGCCAAGGAAGCGCGGTAGCCGGGGAGCTGTTTTTT
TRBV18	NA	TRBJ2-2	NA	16	CASSPPGLANTGELFF	TGTGCCAGCTCACCACCGGGACTTGCGAACACCGGGGAGCTGTTTTTT
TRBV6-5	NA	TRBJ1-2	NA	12	CASSSTGYGYTF	TGTGCCAGCAGTTCGACGGGGTATGGCTACACCTTC
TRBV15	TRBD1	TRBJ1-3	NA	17	CATSGSRPQGNGNTIYF	TGTGCCACCAGCGGATCACGCCCACAGGGGAACGGAAACACCATATATTTT
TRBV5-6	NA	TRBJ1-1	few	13	CASSFPINTEAFF	TGTGCCAGCAGCTTTCCAATTAACACTGAAGCTTTCTTT
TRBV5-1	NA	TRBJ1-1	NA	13	CASSLSKNTEAFF	TGCGCCAGCAGCTTGTCCAAGAACACTGAAGCTTTCTTT
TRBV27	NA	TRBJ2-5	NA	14	CASSSNLQGEAQYF	TGTGCCAGCAGTTCAAACCTTCAGGGGGAGGCCCAGTACTTC
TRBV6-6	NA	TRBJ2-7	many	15	CASSRPPTGIYEQYF	TGTGCCAGCAGCCGCCCACCAACGGGGATCTACGAGCAGTACTTC
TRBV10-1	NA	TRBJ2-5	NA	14	CASSDGRAQETQYF	TGCGCCAGCAGTGATGGCAGGGCACAAGAGACCCAGTACTTC
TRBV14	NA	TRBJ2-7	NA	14	CASSQGRTSYEQYF	TGTGCCAGCAGCCAAGGAAGGACTTCCTACGAGCAGTACTTC
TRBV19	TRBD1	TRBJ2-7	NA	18	CASSISYQGAGLSYEQYF	TGTGCCAGTAGTATATCCTACCAGGGGGCAGGCCTCTCCTACGAGCAGTACTTC
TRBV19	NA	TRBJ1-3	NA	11	CASSLGVTIYF	TGTGCCAGTAGTCTCGGTGTCACCATATATTTT
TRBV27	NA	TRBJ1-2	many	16	CASSPTYETDFYGYTF	TGTGCCAGCAGTCCTACCTACGAGACAGATTTCTATGGCTACACCTTC
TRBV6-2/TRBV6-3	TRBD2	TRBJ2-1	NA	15	CASSWASGVYNEQFF	TGTGCCAGCAGTTGGGCTAGCGGGGTATACAATGAGCAGTTCTTC
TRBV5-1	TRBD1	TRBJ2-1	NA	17	CASSPSRQGLAYNEQFF	TGCGCCAGCAGCCCAAGTCGACAGGGGTTGGCCTACAATGAGCAGTTCTTC
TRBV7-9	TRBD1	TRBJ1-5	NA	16	CASSPPDRGLRQPQHF	TGTGCCAGCAGCCCCCCCGACAGGGGGCTACGGCAGCCCCAGCATTTT
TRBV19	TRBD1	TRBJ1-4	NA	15	CASSWTGESNEKLFF	TGTGCCAGTAGCTGGACAGGGGAGAGTAATGAAAAACTGTTTTTT
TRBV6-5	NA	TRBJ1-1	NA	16	CASSYALGQINTEAFF	TGTGCCAGCAGTTACGCCCTGGGACAAATAAACACTGAAGCTTTCTTT
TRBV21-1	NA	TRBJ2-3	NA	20	CASSKDYFDRPPSWSNTQYF	TGTGCCAGCAGCAAAGACTATTTTGATCGCCCCCCTTCGTGGTCGAATACGCAGTATTTT
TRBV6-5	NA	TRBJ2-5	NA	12	CASSSTEETQYF	TGTGCCAGCAGTAGTACGGAAGAGACCCAGTACTTC
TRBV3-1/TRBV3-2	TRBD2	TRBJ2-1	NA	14	CASSQGQRGRGQFF	TGTGCCAGCAGCCAAGGGCAGCGGGGGAGGGGGCAGTTCTTC
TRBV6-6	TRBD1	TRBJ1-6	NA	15	CASFPKGDSPSPLHF	TGTGCCAGCTTCCCTAAAGGGGACAGCCCTTCACCCCTCCACTTT
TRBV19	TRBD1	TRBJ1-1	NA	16	CASSIGPTGSTTEAFF	TGTGCCAGTAGTATTGGGCCGACAGGGAGTACGACTGAAGCTTTCTTT
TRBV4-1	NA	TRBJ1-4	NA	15	CASSHIYRDNEKLFF	TGCGCCAGCAGCCACATTTACAGGGACAATGAAAAACTGTTTTTT
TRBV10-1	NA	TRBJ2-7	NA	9	CASGSARYF	TGCGCCAGCGGTTCGGCTAGGTACTTC
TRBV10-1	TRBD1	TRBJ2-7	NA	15	CATPLRDRDSYEQYF	TGCGCCACCCCTTTAAGGGACAGGGACTCCTACGAGCAGTACTTC
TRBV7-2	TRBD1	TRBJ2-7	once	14	CASSSLTGGFEQYF	TGTGCCAGCAGCTCTTTGACAGGGGGCTTTGAGCAGTACTTC
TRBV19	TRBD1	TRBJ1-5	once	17	CASRNGQVLYSNQPQHF	TGTGCCAGTAGAAACGGACAGGTCCTATATAGCAATCAGCCCCAGCATTTT
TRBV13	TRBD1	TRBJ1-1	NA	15	CASSQGTGRNTEAFF	TGTGCCAGCAGCCAAGGGACAGGGAGGAACACTGAAGCTTTCTTT
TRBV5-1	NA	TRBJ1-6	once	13	CASSSGGGSPLHF	TGCGCCAGCAGCTCCGGGGGGGGTTCACCCCTCCACTTT
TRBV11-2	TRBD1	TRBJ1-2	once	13	CASSPGQFYGYTF	TGTGCCAGCAGCCCGGGACAGTTCTATGGCTACACCTTC
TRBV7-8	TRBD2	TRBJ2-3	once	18	CASSFSVRAGVSTDTQYF	TGTGCCAGCAGCTTCAGCGTCAGGGCGGGGGTTAGCACAGATACGCAGTATTTT
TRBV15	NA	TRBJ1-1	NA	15	CATSRVQGGNTEAFF	TGTGCCACCAGCAGAGTTCAGGGAGGGAACACTGAAGCTTTCTTT
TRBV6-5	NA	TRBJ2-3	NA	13	CASTYRDTDTQYF	TGTGCCAGCACCTACAGGGACACAGATACGCAGTATTTT
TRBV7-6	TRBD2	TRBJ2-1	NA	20	CASSPNGRTSGGLLKDEQFF	TGTGCCAGCAGCCCCAATGGGAGGACTAGCGGGGGCCTCCTGAAGGATGAGCAGTTCTTC
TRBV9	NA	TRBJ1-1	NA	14	CASSRREGWTEAFF	TGTGCCAGCAGCCGCAGGGAGGGGTGGACTGAAGCTTTCTTT
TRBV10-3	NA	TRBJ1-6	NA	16	CAISERPGNYNSPLHF	TGTGCCATCAGTGAGAGGCCAGGAAACTATAATTCACCCCTCCACTTT
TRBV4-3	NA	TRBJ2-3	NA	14	CASSFKTGTDTQYF	TGCGCCAGCAGCTTTAAGACTGGGACAGATACGCAGTATTTT
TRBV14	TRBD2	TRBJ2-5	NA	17	CASSQELGQRGLETQYF	TGTGCCAGCAGCCAAGAGTTGGGTCAGCGGGGGTTAGAGACCCAGTACTTC
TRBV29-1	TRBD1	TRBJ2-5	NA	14	CSDGQGPLQETQYF	TGCAGCGACGGACAGGGGCCCCTTCAAGAGACCCAGTACTTC